One and the same sample provided the 11 T cell receptor beta chains below, sequenced in a study of human T cells and chemical hapten exposure. Time point noted: healthy volunteer bleed at 6 weeks. Total RNA was isolated from whole blood that had not been fractionated. TCRdb reprocessed the RACE reads via MiXCR and lists one record per CDR3 protein. In the table there are fewer than 85,000 distinct CDR3 sequences, around 9.4% of which are singletons. Sequencing input: whole blood. Every receptor here comes from a female donor in good health. Some clones in this sample may be carry-over from other donors' samples.

This clonotype occurred a few times. The CDR3 sequence is CSARRTGIGFNSPLHF. The CDR3 DNA reads TGCAGTGCTAGGAGGACAGGGATCGGGTTTAATTCACCCCTCCACTTT. The rearrangement uses TRBV20-1 and TRBJ1-6, with TRBD1 identical over 8 bases. The germline V gene encodes CDR1 DFQATT and CDR2 SNEGSKA (reference sequence). This CDR3 is 16 amino acids long. Trimming at V came to 3 bases and at J to 6 bases, leaving 10 bases not matched to a gene.

This clonotype occurred a few times. J is TRBJ1-2 and V is TRBV12-3 or TRBV12-4; maybe TRBD1 (6 bases). This CDR3 is 15 amino acids long. The germline V and J ends were trimmed by 5 bases and 2 bases, with 15 bases remaining between them. The CDR3 DNA reads as TGTGCCAGCAGTCCAGGACAGACCCTGAACTATGGCTACACCTTC. Residues: CASSPGQTLNYGYTF.

This clonotype was seen a handful of times. V and J are TRBV12-2 and TRBJ2-3; the D call TRBD1 from the table was never checked on the DNA. TRBV12-2 corresponds to a pseudogene. This CDR3 has 16 amino acids. CDR3 region: CASRLVQGLETDTQYF. DNA of the CDR3: TGTGCAAGTCGCTTAGTCCAGGGTTTAGAGACAGATACGCAGTATTTT.

This clonotype appeared many times. The rearrangement joins TRBV6-6 to TRBJ2-5; D perhaps matches TRBD2 (5 bases). Germline V gene data show CDR1 as MNHNY and CDR2 as SVGAGI (reference sequence). V was shortened by 2 bases and J by 1 base, with 5 bases between the two germline ends. This CDR3 is built from 13 residues. The CDR3 reads CASSYGGQETQYF. CDR3 bases: TGTGCCAGCAGTTACGGAGGCCAAGAGACCCAGTACTTC.

This clonotype occurred many times. V usage is TRBV2 and J usage is TRBJ1-5; 8 nucleotides line up with TRBD1. The germline gives CDR1 SNHLY, CDR2 FYNNEI. This CDR3 spans 15 amino acids. J gave up 3 bases and V 3 bases, and 4 bases lay outside the gene matches. The DNA of the CDR3 is TGTGCCAGCAGTGAGCCGGACAGGGTCAATCAGCCCCAGCATTTT. Translating it yields CASSEPDRVNQPQHF.

This sequence joins TRBV4-2 and TRBJ2-4, with D possibly TRBD2 on 6 matching bases. CDR1 is LGHNA, CDR2 YNFKEQ, per germline. The V gene lost 1 base and the J gene lost 3 bases, with 10 bases spanning the gap. CDR3 length equals 15 residues. CDR3 bases: TGTGCCAGCAGCCAAGTGGGACTTAGCAAAAACATTCAGTACTTC. Its protein product is CASSQVGLSKNIQYF.

The V call is TRBV6-6, the J call TRBJ2-3, with 12 bases that match TRBD2. CDR3 length: 16 amino acids. V lost 2 bases, J lost 3 bases, and 3 bases stayed unmatched. CDR1 is MNHNY, CDR2 SVGAGI, per germline (reference sequence). The CDR3 region has the DNA TGTGCCAGCAGTTACGGACTAGCGGGGCGTACAGATACGCAGTATTTT. This translates into CASSYGLAGRTDTQYF.

This clonotype has a count of ten or more. V and J are TRBV7-8 and TRBJ1-1, with D perhaps TRBD1 (5 bases). This CDR3 is 15 amino acids long. V lost 1 base to trimming and J lost 2 bases, with 11 bases between them. From germline, CDR1 is SGHVS and CDR2 FQNEAQ. CDR3 DNA sequence: TGTGCCAGCAGCTTAGATAGGGGTTTCAACACTGAAGCTTTCTTT. Its translation is CASSLDRGFNTEAFF.

This clonotype was counted between two and nine times. The V gene is TRBV4-3, the J gene TRBJ1-1; 9 bases map to TRBD1. The CDR3 totals 15 residues. V gave up 0 bases and J gave up 11 bases; unmatched junction bases: 10. The germline gives CDR1 LGHNA, CDR2 YSLEER. CDR3 residues: CASSQDFRTGVIAFF. The CDR3 DNA follows: TGCGCCAGCAGCCAAGATTTCCGGACAGGGGTCATCGCTTTCTTT.

This clonotype was found many times. The J gene is TRBJ1-5, the V gene TRBV6-5; the D is unclear. The CDR3 sequence is 15 residues long. Germline V gives CDR1 MNHEY, CDR2 SVGAGI. V was shortened by 8 bases and J by 1 base, with 15 bases between the two germline ends. CDR3 residues: CASQVSLGSNQPQHF. CDR3 DNA sequence: TGTGCCAGCCAGGTTTCGTTGGGCAGCAATCAGCCCCAGCATTTT.

This clonotype was counted ten times or more. The chain combines TRBV29-1 with TRBJ1-1; D is unresolved. The CDR3 has 13 residues. Germline V gene sequence: CDR1 SQVTM, CDR2 ANQGSEA. V was shortened by 4 bases and J by 4 bases, with 13 bases between the two germline ends. The CDR3 region has the DNA TGCAGCGTTGGGATTCGGGGAGGCACTGAAGCTTTCTTT. It specifies CSVGIRGGTEAFF.